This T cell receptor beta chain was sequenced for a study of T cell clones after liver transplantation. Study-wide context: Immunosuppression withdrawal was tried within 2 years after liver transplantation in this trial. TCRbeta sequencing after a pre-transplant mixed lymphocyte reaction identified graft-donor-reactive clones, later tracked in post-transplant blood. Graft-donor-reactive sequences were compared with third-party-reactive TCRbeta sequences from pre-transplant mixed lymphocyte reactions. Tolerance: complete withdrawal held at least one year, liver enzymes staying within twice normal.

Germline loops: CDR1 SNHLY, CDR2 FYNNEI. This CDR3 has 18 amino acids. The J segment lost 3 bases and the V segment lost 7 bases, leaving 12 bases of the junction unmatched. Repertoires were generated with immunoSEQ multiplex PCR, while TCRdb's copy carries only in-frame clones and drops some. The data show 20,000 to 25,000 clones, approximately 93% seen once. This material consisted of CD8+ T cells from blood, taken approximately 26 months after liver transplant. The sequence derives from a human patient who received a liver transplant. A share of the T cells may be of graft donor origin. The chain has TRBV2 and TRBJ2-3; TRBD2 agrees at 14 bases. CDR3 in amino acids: CASKGLAGEGGETDTQYF. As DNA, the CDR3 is TGTGCCAGCAAGGGACTAGCGGGAGAGGGAGGAGAGACAGATACGCAGTATTTT.